This T cell receptor (beta chain) was sequenced during a study of T cells in Graves' hyperthyroidism and ophthalmopathy. Amplified TCR beta CDR3 regions derived from RNA transcripts. The primer set for the first-round RT-PCR of the TCR CDR3 was HTBI. TCRdb re-analysed the multiplex PCR reads in MiXCR, keeping a single row per CDR3 protein. The sample gives around 580,000 distinct CDR3 sequences, over 15% of which show up once; around 18% is in the top ten. This clonotype appeared many times. CDR1 is SGHTA, CDR2 FQGNSA, per germline. This CDR3 is built from 16 residues. The trim removed 5 bases at V and 5 bases at J, leaving 8 bases unmatched.

Sequenced sample: blood. The TCR comes from a woman under 30 with Graves' hyperthyroidism. This chain links TRBV7-2 with TRBJ1-6; 8 bases fit TRBD1. This CDR3 is CASSPGTGFNNSPLHF. The CDR3 DNA reads TGTGCCAGCAGCCCTGGGACAGGCTTTAATAATTCACCCCTCCACTTT.